The present entry profiles one T cell receptor (beta chain) with its context. Its target antigen remains unknown. No clone much larger than this one lies a single base away; base qualities are absent. Using the deep immunoSEQ assay, TCR CDR3 regions were amplified from genomic DNA by multiplex PCR. Extracted genomic DNA from each cell subset was spread evenly across all wells of several immunoSEQ 96-well plates, with each plate serving as a replicate. For sorted subsets, around 0.2 ug genomic DNA, equal to some 28,000 T cell genomes, was loaded into each replicate PCR. Purified libraries were quantified with a Qubit 3.0 fluorometer, sized on a Bioanalyzer 2100, and re-quantified with the KAPA Library Quantification kit. Every immunoSEQ 96-well plate was sequenced on a dedicated single-read 150-cycle Illumina NextSeq 550 flow cell. In the paper's pipeline: The immunoSEQ output contained only junctional sequences without quality scores, so filtering could not match that applied to full-length reads. Sequences were annotated with PyIR, a Python wrapper for IgBLAST v1.9, and V/J genes and CDR3 were assigned using IMGT germline references. Reads with weak V/J assignments (E-value above 1e-6), missing CDR3, stop codons, out-of-frame junctions, or ambiguous translated residues were removed. A V3J clonotype was defined by an identical inferred V gene, J gene, and CDR3 amino acid sequence. Percentage overlap between repertoires was calculated by dividing the number of shared unique clonotypes by the size of the smaller repertoire. Richness of each repertoire was evaluated using RTK rarefaction, the Chao1 estimator, and Recon v2.1 estimates of unobserved clonotypes. OLGA was used to compute generation probabilities for all TCRbeta clonotypes that the gDNA method yielded from four donors. TCRdb mirrors the immuneACCESS table, restricted to in-frame sequences. Some clones are absent from its copies; in checked studies, under half trace to an unresolved V gene, and the reason for the others is unknown. D and trimming come from the DNA, and the V and J calls and clone size come from that table. This sample comprises about 2 million clones, 90% to 95% of them detected only once. The ten top clones hold under 0.15% of the sample.

The donors were healthy, HIV-negative adults with no recently reported acute infections or vaccinations. Only Caucasian adults living in Nashville, Tennessee, USA were represented among the donors. CD4+ T cells were enriched by magnetic negative selection; naive cells were then positively selected on CD45RA, and the negative fraction formed the memory subset. Blood was obtained by leukapheresis, after which PBMCs were separated by Ficoll-Histopaque density gradient centrifugation and cryopreserved in liquid nitrogen vapor phase. Analytical flow cytometry was used to check the purity and quantity of every magnetically sorted T cell population. Genomic DNA was isolated from every sorted fraction and measured by UV absorbance on a Nanodrop 2000c. This sample stems from a study of shared clonotypes between healthy human individuals (TCRdb year 2020). About the full investigation: The cohort included three men and a couple of women between 18 and 49 years of age. Blood TCR repertoires of five healthy adults were deeply sequenced to estimate repertoire size and the extent of clonotype sharing between individuals. Per donor, leukapheresis produced somewhere between about 0.94 and 8.9 billion PBMCs. Per donor, three plates each were used for CD4 naive and CD4 memory, two for CD8 naive, and one for CD8 memory. To increase sequencing depth and limit assay-specific biases, TCR repertoire library preparation and sequencing were carried out by different laboratories using diverse techniques.

The study at large found these results: The small number of donors limited the genetic and exposure-history diversity represented. Based on pairwise subsampling, the degree of clonotype sharing among donors was expected to be affected by sequencing depth. Sharing across several donors was observed for around 4.8% of naive CD4, under 4% of naive CD8, about 2.5% of memory CD4, and about 0.4% of memory CD8 clonotypes. Higher generation probabilities were observed for clonotypes shared by all four sorted-subset donors than for non-shared clonotypes. Even with the large sequencing depth, rarefaction of the sorted-subset datasets indicated that sequencing was incomplete. Larger estimated clonotype richness was generally found for naive subsets than for memory subsets. Sampling was restricted to blood, and TCR repertoires in tissue are likely to differ from TCR repertoires in blood.

Source material: naive CD4+ T cells sorted from blood. The cell subset or site label corresponds to: CD45RA+ positively selected. The receptor was isolated from a man younger than 35 in good health.

The CDR3 amino acid sequence is: CASTSGNTIYF. The DNA sequence follows: TGTGCCAGCACCTCTGGAAACACCATATATTTT. The chain is assembled from TRBV5-4 and TRBJ1-3; the D gene is unclear. Relative to germline, V is 6 bases shorter and J is 0 bases shorter, with 1 base between their ends. Counted from cysteine to phenylalanine, this CDR3 has 11 amino acids. Only the CDR3 DNA is retained, 33 bases long and in frame from the first base. CDR1 and CDR2 (SGHNT, YYREEE) derive from the germline V gene (reference sequence).